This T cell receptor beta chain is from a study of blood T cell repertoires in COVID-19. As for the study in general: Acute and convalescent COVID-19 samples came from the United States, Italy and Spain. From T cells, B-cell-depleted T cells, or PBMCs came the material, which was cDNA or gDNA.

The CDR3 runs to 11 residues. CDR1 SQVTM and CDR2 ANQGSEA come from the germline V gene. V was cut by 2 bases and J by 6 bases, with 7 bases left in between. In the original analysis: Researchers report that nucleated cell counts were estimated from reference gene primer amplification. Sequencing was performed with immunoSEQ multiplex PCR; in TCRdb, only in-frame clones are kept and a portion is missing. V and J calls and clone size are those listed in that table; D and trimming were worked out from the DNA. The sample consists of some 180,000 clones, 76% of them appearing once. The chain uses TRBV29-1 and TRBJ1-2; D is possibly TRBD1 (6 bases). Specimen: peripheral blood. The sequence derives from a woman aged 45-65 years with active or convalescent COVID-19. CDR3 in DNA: TGCAGCGTTGAAAGGGACAATGGCTACACCTTC. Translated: CSVERDNGYTF.